The clone carrying this T cell receptor (beta chain) has a handful of counts. The antigen is unknown. This sample is part of a study of cytomegalovirus exposure and HLA in healthy donors. Study-level findings and limits: Rarity held for most TCR sequences, but there were some public TCRs that occurred in many donors.

Germline loops: CDR1 SGHDT, CDR2 YYEEEE. V lost 4 bases to trimming and J lost 5 bases; unmatched junction nucleotides: 7. The CDR3 covers 15 residues. 60 Vbeta and 13 Jbeta primers were used in PCR. Clones were read by immunoSEQ multiplex PCR, and TCRdb kept only the in-frame ones, dropping some. Here the sample spans some 66,000 clones, 78% being singletons. The clonotype was recovered from a man aged 40-49 years in good health and CMV-seronegative. Sequencing input: PBMCs. The V and J genes are TRBV5-6 and TRBJ1-5, with 9 positions matching TRBD1. In DNA form, the CDR3 reads TGTGCCAGCAGCCTTTGGGACAGGGCGGATCAGCCCCAGCATTTT. Amino acid sequence: CASSLWDRADQPQHF.